A single sample is the source of the 5 T cell receptor beta chains below, sequenced in a study of T cell repertoires in aging, cancer and after chemotherapy. TCR beta rearrangements were amplified from peripheral blood genomic DNA. Rearranged V-D-J TRB sequences were amplified with a mixed TRB-A/B primer pool. Each CDR3 protein is one row after TCRdb ran MiXCR on the multiplex PCR reads. This table has around 550 distinct CDR3 sequences, 15% to 20% appearing once. What was sequenced was blood. The receptors originated from a human donor with a solid tumor.

Only a few counts were recorded for this clonotype. The chain has TRBV18 and TRBJ2-4; unclear D gene. With 4 bases removed from V and 5 bases from J, the gap between germline ends came to 6 bases. The germline V gene has CDR1 KGHSH and CDR2 LQKENI. The CDR3 contains 12 residues. The CDR3 DNA follows: TGTGCCAGCTCACAGGGCCAAAACATTCAGTACTTC. It translates to CASSQGQNIQYF.

This clonotype rates as large. This chain uses TRBV19 with TRBJ2-7; 13 bases fit TRBD2. V was pared by 5 bases and J by 3 bases, with 4 bases of the junction left unmatched. Germline CDR1 and CDR2: LNHDA and SQIVND (reference sequence). CDR3 length equals 15 residues. The CDR3 DNA is TGTGCCAGTAGTGGGGGGACTAGCGGGATCTACGAGCAGTACTTC. Residues: CASSGGTSGIYEQYF.

This clonotype was seen more than once but under ten times. The V gene is TRBV10-3, the J gene TRBJ2-3; D is perhaps TRBD2 (6 bases). Trimming took 11 bases from V and 0 from J, leaving 15 bases between them. CDR3 size: 14 residues. In germline, CDR1 is ENHRY, CDR2 SYGVKD. This chain's CDR3 is CAVAGTASTDTQYF. Here the CDR3 DNA reads TGTGCCGTAGCCGGGACTGCTAGCACAGATACGCAGTATTTT.

This clonotype was counted between two and nine times. The chain joins TRBV4-1 to TRBJ1-2, with TRBD1 as a possible D gene (6 bases). The V and J ends lost 6 bases and 6 bases respectively, with 14 bases between them. The CDR3 is 13 amino acids. Germline-derived CDR1 and CDR2 are MGHRA and YSYEKL. As DNA, the CDR3 is TGCGCCAGCAGTCTACAGGGAAATGATGGCTACACCTTC. Residues: CASSLQGNDGYTF.

The rearrangement uses TRBV6-6 and TRBJ2-5, with D maybe TRBD2 (5 bases). With 7 bases removed from V and 6 bases from J, the gap between germline ends came to 24 bases. CDR1 is MNHNY and CDR2 is SVGAGI in the germline V gene (reference sequence). CDR3 length: 16 residues. CDR3 sequence (DNA): TGTGCCAGCATCCCCTCGGGAAAACCTGTGGGGAAGACCCAGTACTTC. Protein product: CASIPSGKPVGKTQYF.